The sequence of this TCR beta chain was determined in a study of control samples from healthy donors and cancer patients. V was cut by 2 bases and J by 2 bases, with 7 bases left in between. CDR3 length equals 14 residues. Germline V gives CDR1 SGHTA, CDR2 FQGNSA. TCRdb keeps only in-frame clones here, not all; method: immunoSEQ multiplex PCR. The data contain about 69,000 clones, about 92% of them singletons. The chain is built from TRBV7-2 and TRBJ2-1; D gene ambiguous. The TCR comes from a man aged 55 to 70 with colorectal cancer. Specimen: PBMCs. This chain's CDR3 is CASSLTRTYNEQFF. The CDR3 DNA sequence: TGTGCCAGCAGCTTAACGCGGACCTACAATGAGCAGTTCTTC.